The following is a T cell receptor (beta chain) sequence with its context. One end of the junction is discordant with germline, which a read error may explain. The source of the sample is a study of blood T cells in healthy people across ages. Alongside a J-beta primer mix, a sample-barcoded 5' primer served in a second PCR lasting roughly 7 to 12 cycles. TCRdb used MiXCR to reprocess the 5' RACE reads, holding one entry per CDR3 protein. The sample carries 1.5 million to 2 million distinct CDR3 sequences, less than 50% recorded once. The CDR3 has 15 amino acids. Germline-derived CDR1 and CDR2 are SQVTM and ANQGSEA.

The receptor's source is a woman between 40 and 55 years old in good health. The V and J genes are TRBV29-1 and TRBJ2-1; TRBD1 agrees at 10 bases. Judging by the DNA end, TRBJ2-7 fits better; the J call may be wrong. Sample: blood. The CDR3 DNA sequence: TGCAACGTTGCCGGGACAGGGGTTTTTTACAATGAGCAGTACTTC. Protein sequence: CNVAGTGVFYNEQYF.